The entry below describes one T cell receptor (beta chain). This record comes from a study of blood T cell repertoires in COVID-19. Study background: Samples representing acute and convalescent COVID-19 were sourced from the United States, Italy and Spain. Sources were T cells, B-cell-depleted T cells, or PBMCs; the material itself was cDNA or gDNA.

Authors' analysis steps: Nucleated cell counts were estimated from reference gene primer amplification. Assay used: immunoSEQ multiplex PCR; TCRdb lists only in-frame clones, some missing. V, J and clone size derive from that table, while D and trimming were established from the DNA sequence. The data show some 260,000 clones, with approximately 90% seen just once and 0.9% to 1% held by the top ten. The sample comprised peripheral blood. This TCR came from a woman aged 40 to 55 who had recovered from COVID-19.

For the CDR3, the DNA is TGCGCCAGCAGTGACTCCAGGGCAGCCTGGAACACTGAAGCTTTCTTT. Amino acid sequence: CASSDSRAAWNTEAFF. The chain combines TRBV10-1 with TRBJ1-1; D may be TRBD1 (5 bases). The V gene's germline CDR1 is WNHNN and CDR2 SYGVQD (reference sequence). V was trimmed by 3 bases and J by 1 base, leaving 15 bases between them. This CDR3 spans 16 amino acids.